The rows below give T cell receptor beta chains drawn from one sample of a study of T cell clones after liver transplantation. Measured with immunoSEQ multiplex PCR; TCRdb has only the in-frame clones, and not every one. This sample carries nearly 15,000 clones, 82% of them seen once, and the ten largest clones take approximately 28%. This material consisted of CD8+ T cells from blood, taken approximately 50 months after liver transplant. Source of these receptors: a human patient who received a liver transplant. Some T cells may trace back to the graft donor. Each CDR3 is given with its conserved first and last residue.

j_call v_call cdr3_length cdr3_aa
TRBJ2-3 TRBV30 12 CAWSVPQDTQYF
TRBJ1-5 TRBV13 15 CASSFSQDSNQPQHF
TRBJ2-7 TRBV27 14 CASSDRASSYEQYF
TRBJ2-7 TRBV19 15 CASSPALDRAGEQYF
TRBJ2-1 TRBV5-1 13 CASSWDRGNEQFF
TRBJ2-7 TRBV27 13 CASKGGFSYEQYF
TRBJ2-7 TRBV27 14 CASSLGTGSYEQYF
TRBJ1-5 TRBV7-9 14 CASSLAGFGQPQHF
TRBJ2-1 TRBV19 13 CASSIDLVNEQFF
TRBJ1-5 TRBV21-1 17 CASSKGSGGRRDQPQHF
TRBJ1-5 TRBV6-6 15 CASTTGGGGNQPQHF
TRBJ2-3 TRBV5-1 18 CASSPRSTSGALTDTQYF
TRBJ1-5 TRBV28 16 CASSWAGSLSNQPQHF
TRBJ1-1 TRBV19 14 CASSIDNRAPEAFF
TRBJ1-1 TRBV4-2 14 CASSQEDDSTEAFF
TRBJ1-2 TRBV28 16 CASRGLEPEANYGYTF